The 30 T cell receptor beta chains below all came from one sample that was sequenced in a study of cytomegalovirus exposure and HLA in healthy donors. PCR was performed using 60 Vbeta and 13 Jbeta primers. Profiled with immunoSEQ multiplex PCR; TCRdb holds only in-frame clones, not every one. The sample consists of some 110,000 clones, around 84% of them appearing once. The sequenced material came from PBMCs. These receptors originate from a man aged 25-45 years in good health and CMV-seronegative.

This chain links TRBV10-3 with TRBJ2-7; 7 bases align to TRBD1. J gave up 4 bases and V 8 bases, and 5 bases lay outside the gene matches. The CDR3 covers 12 residues. The germline gives CDR1 ENHRY, CDR2 SYGVKD. The CDR3 here is CAISTGSYEQYF. CDR3 coding DNA: TGTGCCATCTCGACAGGGAGTTACGAGCAGTACTTC.

The chain combines TRBV5-1 with TRBJ1-1, with D possibly TRBD1 on 5 matching bases. V lost 6 bases and J lost 3, with 6 bases in between. CDR1 SGHRS and CDR2 YFSETQ come from the germline V gene. The CDR3 contains 11 residues. The CDR3 region is CASTGDTEAFF. CDR3 bases: TGCGCCAGCACGGGGGACACTGAAGCTTTCTTT. The full variable domain, in which reference TRBV5-1 and TRBJ1-1 provide the parts outside the CDR3, is KAGVTQTPRYLIKTRGQQVTLSCSPISGHRSVSWYQQTPGQGLQFLFEYFSETQRNKGNFPGRFSGRQFSNSRSEMNVSTLELGDSALYLCASTGDTEAFFGQGTRLTVV.

The chain combines TRBV29-1 with TRBJ1-5, with 8 bases lining up with TRBD1. The CDR3 is 14 residues long. Germline lookup yields CDR1 SQVTM and CDR2 ANQGSEA. J gave up 4 bases and V 6 bases, and 8 bases lay outside the gene matches. CDR3 residues: CSVVQGAGNQPQHF. CDR3 coding DNA: TGCAGCGTGGTCCAGGGGGCCGGGAATCAGCCCCAGCATTTT.

This chain links TRBV5-8 with TRBJ2-1; 11 bases align to TRBD1. Unmatched junction bases numbered 10, after V lost 2 bases and J lost 9 bases. From germline, CDR1 is SGHTS and CDR2 YDEGEE. The CDR3 covers 16 residues. The CDR3 nucleotides are TGTGCCAGCAGCTTTCGGACAGGGGGCTCTTCACGTGAGCAGTTCTTC. Protein: CASSFRTGGSSREQFF. The entire variable domain, with the rest obtained from reference TRBV5-8 and TRBJ2-1, is as follows: EAGVTQSPTHLIKTRGQQATLRCSPISGHTSVYWYQQALGLGLQFLLWYDEGEERNRGNFPPRFSGRQFPNYSSELNVNALELEDSALYLCASSFRTGGSSREQFFGPGTRLTVL.

The chain recombines TRBV11-3 with TRBJ2-1, with 11 bases aligning to TRBD2. Germline V CDR1 and CDR2: SGHNT, YENEEA. V shed 2 bases and J 4 bases; nucleotides not matched to a gene: 4. CDR3 length: 16 residues. CDR3 amino acids: CASSLNSGGAYNEQFF. CDR3 in DNA: TGTGCCAGCAGCTTAAATAGCGGGGGGGCTTACAATGAGCAGTTCTTC.

The table lists this clone with a few counts. The chain couples TRBV6-5 to TRBJ1-2; D may be TRBD1 (6 bases). This CDR3 is built from 14 residues. Trimming took 4 bases from V and 7 from J, leaving 16 bases between them. Germline CDR1 MNHEY, CDR2 SVGAGI. CDR3 protein: CASSSVTGQGGYTF. The CDR3 region has the DNA TGTGCCAGCAGTTCCGTAACAGGGCAGGGTGGCTACACCTTC.

V is TRBV27 and J is TRBJ1-5; no clear D gene. V was cut by 0 bases and J by 7 bases, with 13 bases left in between. Germline-derived CDR1 and CDR2 are MNHEY and SMNVEV (reference sequence). The CDR3 has 15 residues. Here the CDR3 reads CASSLSAGTSQPQHF. The CDR3 DNA sequence: TGTGCCAGCAGTTTATCCGCAGGAACTTCGCAGCCCCAGCATTTT.

The CDR3 loop reads CASSLDINTEAFF. The CDR3 DNA is TGCGCCAGCAGCTTGGACATTAACACTGAAGCTTTCTTT. The chain joins TRBV5-1 to TRBJ1-1; no clear D gene. Germline CDR1 SGHRS, CDR2 YFSETQ. This CDR3 has 13 amino acids. Trimming took 0 bases from V and 2 from J, leaving 5 bases between them.

The chain links TRBV11-3 to TRBJ2-3, with D possibly being TRBD1 (6 bases). Deletions cut 5 bases from V and 4 bases from J, with 13 bases between. The CDR3 is 14 amino acids. Per the germline V gene, CDR1 is SGHNT and CDR2 is YENEEA. The CDR3 DNA sequence: TGTGCCAGCAGCCCATACAGGGCCCCAGATACGCAGTATTTT. It specifies CASSPYRAPDTQYF.

Comments on this clone: Other DNA sequences of this sample code for an identical CDR3. This sequence joins TRBV27 and TRBJ1-5; D gene uncertain. Germline lookup yields CDR1 MNHEY and CDR2 SMNVEV (reference sequence). The length of the CDR3 is 15 residues. V was trimmed by 5 bases and J by 1 base, leaving 12 bases between them. CDR3 loop: CASSLTQYSNQPQHF. CDR3 bases: TGTGCCAGCAGTCTGACACAGTACAGCAATCAGCCCCAGCATTTT.

This CDR3 is CASSADRQETQYF. The CDR3 DNA reads TGTGCCAGCAGCGCGGACAGACAAGAGACCCAGTACTTC. The V and J genes are TRBV7-2 and TRBJ2-5; possible D gene TRBD1, 6 bases. Trimming cost V 5 bases and J 2 bases, with 9 bases left between them. The germline V gene encodes CDR1 SGHTA and CDR2 FQGNSA. This CDR3 contains 13 residues. Full variable domain (outside the CDR3, taken from reference TRBV7-2 and TRBJ2-5): GAGVSQSPSNKVTEKGKDVELRCDPISGHTALYWYRQSLGQGLEFLIYFQGNSAPDKSGLPSDRFSAERTGGSVSTLTIQRTQQEDSAVYLCASSADRQETQYFGPGTRLLVL.

This chain links TRBV7-2 with TRBJ1-2, with D perhaps matching TRBD1 (6 bases). This CDR3 is built from 13 residues. Trimming took 0 bases from V and 13 from J, leaving 15 bases between them. In germline, CDR1 is SGHTA, CDR2 FQGNSA. This CDR3 reads CASSLARQGSFTF. The DNA for the CDR3 is TGTGCCAGCAGCTTAGCCCGCCAGGGGTCATTCACCTTC.

The count of this clone is one. This chain connects TRBV30 to TRBJ2-2; 12 nucleotides match TRBD2. Germline trimming cut 5 bases from V and 3 bases from J; bases unmatched to any gene: 4. The CDR3 extends over 15 amino acids. Per the germline V gene, CDR1 is GTSNPN and CDR2 is SVGIG (reference sequence). DNA for the CDR3: TGTGCCTGGGAACTAGCGGGAGGTGACACCGGGGAGCTGTTTTTT. This gives the protein CAWELAGGDTGELFF. The complete variable domain, with remaining parts taken from reference TRBV30 and TRBJ2-2, reads SQTIHQWPATLVQPVGSPLSLECTVEGTSNPNLYWYRQAAGRGLQLLFYSVGIGQISSEVPQNLSASRPQDRQFILSSKKLLLSDSGFYLCAWELAGGDTGELFFGEGSRLTVL.

The J gene is TRBJ2-7, the V gene TRBV7-2; no reliable D call. V shed 2 bases and J shed 2 bases, with 13 bases lying between them. Germline-derived CDR1 and CDR2 are SGHTA and FQGNSA. The CDR3 spans 15 residues. In DNA, the CDR3 is TGTGCCAGCAGCTTAAGTTCGGGTATGGCCTACGAGCAGTACTTC. Protein product: CASSLSSGMAYEQYF.

The chain couples TRBV28 to TRBJ1-2; TRBD1 might be the D (6 bases). The length of the CDR3 is 14 residues. Germline assignment: CDR1 MDHEN and CDR2 SYDVKM. V was trimmed by 6 bases and J by 4 bases, leaving 15 bases between them. DNA for the CDR3: TGTGCCAGCAGGACACAGGGTAGCGTCTATGGCTACACCTTC. Residues: CASRTQGSVYGYTF.

This sequence joins TRBV29-1 and TRBJ1-1; 11 nucleotides align to TRBD1. In germline, CDR1 is SQVTM, CDR2 ANQGSEA. The junction had 8 bases not matched to a gene; V was cut back by 1 base and J by 4 bases. The CDR3 covers 16 residues. This CDR3 reads CSVEGTDRGRGTEAFF. CDR3 in DNA: TGCAGCGTTGAAGGTACGGACAGGGGGCGAGGCACTGAAGCTTTCTTT.

The V call is TRBV7-8, the J call TRBJ1-5, with TRBD1 as a possible D gene (5 bases). Trimming cost V 5 bases and J 3 bases, with 14 bases left between them. The CDR3 totals 15 residues. Per the germline V gene, CDR1 is SGHVS and CDR2 is FQNEAQ. The CDR3 DNA follows: TGTGCCAGCAGCAGACTTCGACAGCCCAATCAGCCCCAGCATTTT. Residues: CASSRLRQPNQPQHF.

This clone was seen only a few times. V usage is TRBV5-1 and J usage is TRBJ2-5, with 10 bases lining up with TRBD2. Germline CDR1 is SGHRS and CDR2 is YFSETQ. The CDR3 spans 15 residues. Unmatched junction bases numbered 10, after V lost 5 bases and J lost 6 bases. The CDR3 coding sequence is TGCGCCAGCAGGGAGACCGGGACTAGCGCTAAGACCCAGTACTTC. Protein: CASRETGTSAKTQYF.

The rearrangement uses TRBV28 and TRBJ2-1, with 9 bases aligning to TRBD1. Trimming cost V 5 bases and J 3 bases; bases outside gene matches: 8. This CDR3 has 16 amino acids. Germline values: CDR1 MDHEN, CDR2 SYDVKM. This CDR3 reads CASSAGTGNNYNEQFF. The CDR3 DNA reads TGTGCCAGCAGTGCCGGGACAGGGAATAACTACAATGAGCAGTTCTTC.

This chain links TRBV7-8 with TRBJ2-7; no clear D. The CDR3 loop spans 12 amino acids. Germline V lookup: CDR1 SGHVS, CDR2 FQNEAQ. Trimming shortened V by 1 base and J by 2 bases, and 3 bases separated the two germline ends. The CDR3 coding sequence is TGTGCCAGCAGCTTAGATACCTACGAGCAGTACTTC. It encodes CASSLDTYEQYF.

This clone was counted between two and nine times. The chain couples TRBV4-1 to TRBJ2-6; D gene ambiguous. Per germline, CDR1 MGHRA and CDR2 YSYEKL. The CDR3 extends over 15 amino acids. Trimming left V 1 base short and J 0 bases short, with 4 bases between. The CDR3 protein is CASSQVLSGANVLTF. CDR3 nucleotides: TGCGCCAGCAGCCAAGTCCTCTCTGGGGCCAACGTCCTGACTTTC.

The table lists this clone with a few counts. The rearrangement links TRBV4-1 to TRBJ2-7; 9 bases are a match to TRBD1. This CDR3 spans 18 amino acids. V lost 4 bases and J lost 4; bases outside the gene matches: 17. CDR1 and CDR2 from the germline V gene are MGHRA and YSYEKL. CDR3: CASSRDPGQGLIAYEQYF. Here the CDR3 DNA reads TGCGCCAGCAGCCGAGACCCGGGACAGGGTTTAATCGCTTACGAGCAGTACTTC.

The chain is built from TRBV5-8 and TRBJ1-5, with D possibly TRBD1 on 5 matching bases. The CDR3 consists of 15 residues. Per germline, CDR1 SGHTS and CDR2 YDEGEE. V was trimmed by 1 base and J by 5 bases, leaving 13 bases between them. The CDR3 region has the DNA TGTGCCAGCAGCTTGACTGGGCAGGGTCATCAGCCCCAGCATTTT. It specifies CASSLTGQGHQPQHF.

The chain joins TRBV5-6 to TRBJ2-7, with 13 nucleotides matching TRBD2. The CDR3 extends over 18 amino acids. The junction had 8 bases not matched to a gene; V was cut back by 0 bases and J by 2 bases. The V gene's germline CDR1 is SGHDT and CDR2 YYEEEE. CDR3 residues: CASSLGFGTSGDPYEQYF. DNA for the CDR3: TGTGCCAGCAGCTTGGGATTTGGGACTAGCGGGGACCCCTACGAGCAGTACTTC.

The chain recombines TRBV11-2 with TRBJ2-1, with TRBD1 matching 9 bases. Germline values: CDR1 SGHAT, CDR2 FQNNGV. V was clipped by 5 bases and J by 4 bases; unmatched bases: 15. The CDR3 sequence is 18 residues long. The CDR3 DNA reads TGTGCCAGCAGCGGATCACAGGGGGCGTGGGGGGCATACAATGAGCAGTTCTTC. This translates into CASSGSQGAWGAYNEQFF.

This chain connects TRBV15 to TRBJ2-3, with TRBD2 as a possible D gene (6 bases). Trimming left V 5 bases short and J 4 bases short, with 13 bases between. This CDR3 spans 14 amino acids. Germline V lookup: CDR1 LNHNV, CDR2 YYDKDF (reference sequence). The CDR3 DNA reads TGTGCCACCAGCTCCCGGGGAGGAGCAGATACGCAGTATTTT. This sequence encodes CATSSRGGADTQYF.

The chain carries TRBV7-9 and TRBJ1-4; no reliable D call. V lost 5 bases to trimming and J lost 4 bases, with 14 bases between them. Germline CDR1 SEHNR, CDR2 FQNEAQ (reference sequence). CDR3 length: 15 residues. The CDR3 spells CASSMAAGINEKLFF. In DNA form, the CDR3 reads TGTGCCAGCAGCATGGCGGCGGGAATTAATGAAAAACTGTTTTTT.

Note on this clone: Other DNA sequences in this specimen translate into the identical CDR3. V usage is TRBV7-9 and J usage is TRBJ2-3, with TRBD1 matching 9 bases. J lost 3 bases, V lost 3 bases, and 1 base had no gene match. The CDR3 consists of 14 residues. The germline CDR1 and CDR2 sequences are SEHNR and FQNEAQ (reference sequence). The CDR3 spells CASSLTGGTDTQYF. The CDR3 DNA reads as TGTGCCAGCAGCTTGACAGGGGGGACAGATACGCAGTATTTT.

The chain employs TRBV5-1 and TRBJ2-1; TRBD2 matches at 12 bases. V shed 2 bases, J shed 9 bases, and the junction held 9 bases outside the gene matches. CDR1 is SGHRS, CDR2 YFSETQ, per germline. This CDR3 is 16 amino acids long. DNA for the CDR3: TGCGCCAGCAGCTTATTTACTAGCGGGAGGAGTGGTGAGCAGTTCTTC. This gives the protein CASSLFTSGRSGEQFF.

The chain has TRBV4-1 and TRBJ1-2; D remains unclear. V lost 0 bases to trimming and J lost 3 bases, with 14 bases between them. From germline, CDR1 is MGHRA and CDR2 YSYEKL. The CDR3 is 16 amino acids. In DNA, the CDR3 is TGCGCCAGCAGCCAAGATGGCGCGGGGTGGCACTATGGCTACACCTTC. This gives the protein CASSQDGAGWHYGYTF.